This T cell receptor (beta chain) was sequenced for a study of T cells after yellow fever vaccination. One entry per CDR3 protein, called by TCRdb with MiXCR from the 5' RACE reads. Among some 500,000 distinct CDR3 sequences listed, roughly 13% were seen once. This clonotype came up a few times. V was pared by 3 bases and J by 6 bases, with 3 bases of the junction left unmatched. The germline CDR1 and CDR2 sequences are SEHNR and FQNEAQ (reference sequence). This CDR3 has 14 amino acids. The TCR comes from a man aged 25 to 40 who received the YFV17D yellow fever vaccine. The chain links TRBV7-9 to TRBJ2-4; 9 positions match TRBD1. The sequencing here drew on PBMCs, taken on the day of the yellow fever booster vaccination. For the CDR3, the DNA is TGTGCCAGCAGCTTGGGGGGACAGGGAAACATTCAGTACTTC. Translation: CASSLGGQGNIQYF. The variable domain in full, with the rest retrieved from reference TRBV7-9 and TRBJ2-4, is DTGVSQNPRHKITKRGQNVTFRCDPISEHNRLYWYRQTLGQGPEFLTYFQNEAQLEKSRLLSDRFSAERPKGSFSTLEIQRTEQGDSAMYLCASSLGGQGNIQYFGAGTRLSVL.